The present T cell receptor beta chain was sequenced within a study of a mutant IDH1 vaccine in newly diagnosed glioma. This clone was observed a handful of times. The antigen remains undetermined. Time point here: week 23, last vaccination. Alongside topical imiquimod, each dose of vaccine comprised 300 ug of mutant IDH1 20-mer peptide. V gave up 0 bases and J gave up 6 bases, with 5 bases separating them. CDR3 size: 13 residues. Germline CDR1 SSHAT, CDR2 FNYEAQ (reference sequence). Clones were sequenced by immunoSEQ multiplex PCR, and TCRdb holds only the in-frame ones, with some missing. The table has tens of thousands of clones, 80% seen once.

This chain uses TRBV7-7 with TRBJ2-2; D is possibly TRBD1 or TRBD2 (5 bases each). The sequence came from a man aged 35 to 55 with glioma. Sequenced material: PBMCs, taken from a glioma patient whose treatment included an IDH1 peptide vaccine. For the CDR3, the DNA is TGTGCCAGCAGCTTAGCGGGGGCCGGGGAGCTGTTTTTT. This codes for CASSLAGAGELFF. The variable domain in full, completed from reference TRBV7-7 and TRBJ2-2, reads GAGVSQSPRYKVTKRGQDVTLRCDPISSHATLYWYQQALGQGPEFLTYFNYEAQPDKSGLPSDRFSAERPEGSISTLTIQRTEQRDSAMYRCASSLAGAGELFFGEGSRLTVL.